The sequence of this T cell receptor beta chain was determined in a study of T cell repertoires in cytomegalovirus infection. Background on the study: Recently described HLA-C-restricted plus well-studied HLA-B-restricted CMV epitopes were used. Matching HLA type, along with CMV infection, was indicated by public TCR beta signatures.

V shed 7 bases and J shed 6 bases, with 8 bases lying between them. Germline lookup yields CDR1 SGHTA and CDR2 FQGNSA. This CDR3 has 11 residues. Study-wide results and limits: Public TCR beta family frequency separated CMV-and-HLA carriers, including in an independent cohort.

Via MiXCR, TCRdb re-called the reads, giving one row per CDR3 protein. The table lists hundreds of thousands of distinct CDR3 sequences, under 35% of them singletons. Notes on this clonotype: Its specificity is not known.

The source was cultured PBMCs, collected from culture after CMV antigen stimulation. The chain recombines TRBV7-2 with TRBJ2-3; D not certain. The receptor was isolated from a human donor in good health (CMV status not recorded). Some clones in this sample may be carry-over from other donors' samples. This CDR3 is CASTEGDTQYF. CDR3 DNA sequence: TGTGCCAGCACCGAAGGGGATACGCAGTATTTT.